The present TCR beta chain was sequenced within a study of blood T cell repertoires in COVID-19. For the study at large: The United States, Italy and Spain were the sources of the acute and convalescent COVID-19 samples. The cDNA or gDNA used as material had been derived from T cells, B-cell-depleted T cells, or PBMCs.

Seattle patient enrollment occurred during active infection, with longitudinal follow-up thereafter. Trimming removed 2 bases from V and 0 bases from J; junction bases left unmatched: 6. This CDR3 spans 17 amino acids. Germline V lookup: CDR1 LNHDA, CDR2 SQIVND (reference sequence). This clone was detected only once. Original data processing: Amplification of reference gene primers provided the estimated nucleated cell counts. TCRdb's copy holds only in-frame clones and misses some; the assay was immunoSEQ multiplex PCR. V and J calls and clone size follow that table, whereas D and trimming were derived from the DNA. Here the sample spans tens of thousands of clones, 80% to 90% being singletons.

The material sequenced was peripheral blood. This receptor was taken from a man aged 55 to 70 with COVID-19, enrolled during active disease. The gene calls are TRBV19 and TRBJ2-1, with TRBD2 identical over 8 bases. The CDR3, as DNA: TGTGCCAGTAGTATAAAGCGGGGGACCAGCTCCTACAATGAGCAGTTCTTC. It is translated as CASSIKRGTSSYNEQFF.